This TCR beta chain was documented in a study of technical replicates of blood from a few donors (dated by TCRdb to between 2016 and 2019). Remarks on this clone: The clone's antigen remains unknown. No per-base quality is available; no much larger clone lies one base away.

The cysteine opens and the phenylalanine closes a CDR3 of 15 amino acids. Here the CDR3 DNA is all that survives: 45 bases in frame from base 1. V loses 2 bases at its end and J loses 4 bases; junction bases beyond the gene matches: 8. The germline V gene encodes CDR1 SGHRS and CDR2 YFSETQ. The protocol used for the library was the immunoSEQ multiplex PCR assay. TCRdb retrieved this table from immuneACCESS and kept in-frame rearrangements only. Not all clones are present; in checked studies, unresolved V genes account for under half, and no reason is known for the remainder. The sample contains around 72,000 clones, roughly nine tenths of them found a single time. Of the sample, roughly 0.4% falls within the top ten clones.

The clonotype originates from a human donor in good health. Some clones in this sample may be carry-over from other donors' samples. The specimen sequenced was T cells isolated from PBMCs. The sequence links TRBV5-1 to TRBJ1-1; 7 central bases correspond to TRBD1. The CDR3 has the sequence CASSLKDYRGTEAFF. The DNA is TGCGCCAGCAGCTTAAAAGACTACAGGGGCACTGAAGCTTTCTTT. When the CDR3 is completed using the reference TRBV5-1 and TRBJ1-1 genes on either side, the full variable domain is KAGVTQTPRYLIKTRGQQVTLSCSPISGHRSVSWYQQTPGQGLQFLFEYFSETQRNKGNFPGRFSGRQFSNSRSEMNVSTLELGDSALYLCASSLKDYRGTEAFFGQGTRLTVV.